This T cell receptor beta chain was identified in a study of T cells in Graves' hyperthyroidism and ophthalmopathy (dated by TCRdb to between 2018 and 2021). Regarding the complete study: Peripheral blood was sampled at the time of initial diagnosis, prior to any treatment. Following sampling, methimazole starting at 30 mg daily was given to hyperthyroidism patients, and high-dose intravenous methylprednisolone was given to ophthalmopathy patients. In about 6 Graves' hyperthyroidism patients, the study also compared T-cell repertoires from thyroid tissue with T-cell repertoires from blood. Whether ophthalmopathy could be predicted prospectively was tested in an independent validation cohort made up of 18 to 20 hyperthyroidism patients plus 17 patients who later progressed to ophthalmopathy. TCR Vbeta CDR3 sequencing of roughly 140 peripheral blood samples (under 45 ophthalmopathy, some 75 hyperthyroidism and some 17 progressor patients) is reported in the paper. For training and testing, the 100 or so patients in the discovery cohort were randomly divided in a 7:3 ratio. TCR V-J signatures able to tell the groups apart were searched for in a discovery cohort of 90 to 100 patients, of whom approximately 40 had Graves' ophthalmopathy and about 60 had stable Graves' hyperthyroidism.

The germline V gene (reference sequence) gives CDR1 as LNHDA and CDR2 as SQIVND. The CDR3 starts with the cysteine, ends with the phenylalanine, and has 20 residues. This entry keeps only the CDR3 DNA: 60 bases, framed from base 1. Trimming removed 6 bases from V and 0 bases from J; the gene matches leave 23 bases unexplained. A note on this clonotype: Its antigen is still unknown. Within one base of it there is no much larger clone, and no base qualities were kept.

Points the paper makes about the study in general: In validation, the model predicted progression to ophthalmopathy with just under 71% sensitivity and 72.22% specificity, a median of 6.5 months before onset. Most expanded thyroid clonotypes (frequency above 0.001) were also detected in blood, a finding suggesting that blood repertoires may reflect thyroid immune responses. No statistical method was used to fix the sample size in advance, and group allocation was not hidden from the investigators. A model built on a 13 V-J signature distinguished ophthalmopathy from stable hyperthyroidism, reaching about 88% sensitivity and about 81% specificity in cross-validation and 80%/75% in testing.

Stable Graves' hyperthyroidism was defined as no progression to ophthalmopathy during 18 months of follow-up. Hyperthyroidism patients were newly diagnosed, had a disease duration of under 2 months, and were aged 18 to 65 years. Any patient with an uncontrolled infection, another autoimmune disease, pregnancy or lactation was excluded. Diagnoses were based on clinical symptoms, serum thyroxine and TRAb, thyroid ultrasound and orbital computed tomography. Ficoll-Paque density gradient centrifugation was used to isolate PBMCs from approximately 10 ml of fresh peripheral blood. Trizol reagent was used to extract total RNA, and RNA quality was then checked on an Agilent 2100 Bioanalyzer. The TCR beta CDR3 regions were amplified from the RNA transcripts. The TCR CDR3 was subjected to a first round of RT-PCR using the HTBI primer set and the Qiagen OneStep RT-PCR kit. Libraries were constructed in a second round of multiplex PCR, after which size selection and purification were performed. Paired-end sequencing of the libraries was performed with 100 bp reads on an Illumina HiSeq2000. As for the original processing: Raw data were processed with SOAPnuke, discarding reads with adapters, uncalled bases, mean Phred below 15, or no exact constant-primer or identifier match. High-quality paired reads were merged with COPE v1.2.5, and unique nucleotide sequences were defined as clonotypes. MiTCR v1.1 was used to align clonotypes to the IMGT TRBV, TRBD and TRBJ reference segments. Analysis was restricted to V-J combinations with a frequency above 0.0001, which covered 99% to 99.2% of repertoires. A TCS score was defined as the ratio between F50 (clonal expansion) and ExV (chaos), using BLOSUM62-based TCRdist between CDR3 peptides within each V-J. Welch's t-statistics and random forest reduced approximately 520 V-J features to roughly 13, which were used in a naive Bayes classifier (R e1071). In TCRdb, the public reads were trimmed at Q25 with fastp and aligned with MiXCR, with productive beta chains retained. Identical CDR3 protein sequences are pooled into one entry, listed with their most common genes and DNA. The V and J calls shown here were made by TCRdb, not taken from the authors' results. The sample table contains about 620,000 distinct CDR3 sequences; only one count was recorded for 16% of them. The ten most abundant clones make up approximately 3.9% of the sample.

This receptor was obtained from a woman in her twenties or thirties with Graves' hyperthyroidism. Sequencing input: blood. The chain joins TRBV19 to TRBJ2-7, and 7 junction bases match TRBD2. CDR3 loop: CASSRIRLSGIAPRSYEQYF. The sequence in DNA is TGTGCCAGTAGCCGAATCCGGCTAAGCGGGATCGCCCCCCGCTCCTACGAGCAGTACTTC.